These 16 T cell receptor beta chains came from one sample sequenced in a study of blood T cell repertoires in COVID-19 (dated by TCRdb to about 2020). The library was made by the immunoSEQ multiplex PCR assay. TCRdb retrieved this table from immuneACCESS and kept in-frame rearrangements only. Not all clones are present; in checked studies, unresolved V genes account for under half, and no reason is known for the remainder. Across this sample there are some 300,000 clones, with about 87% seen only once. About 1.2% of the sample lies in the top ten. The sequencing sample was made of peripheral blood. The source is a man in his 70s with acute or convalescent COVID-19.

V gene TRBV5-1 combines with J gene TRBJ1-1; TRBD1 matches at 7 bases. CDR1 and CDR2 (germline): SGHRS, YFSETQ. This CDR3 spans 14 amino acids. Trimming took 4 bases from V and 5 from J; bases not matched to a gene: 8. CDR3 coding DNA: TGCGCCAGCAGCCCGAACCCGACAGGGACTGAAGCTTTCTTT. Amino acids: CASSPNPTGTEAFF.

The chain combines TRBV28 with TRBJ2-1, with TRBD1 matching over 7 bases. The CDR3 length is 16 residues. V trimming: 2 bases; J trimming: 1 base; junction bases outside the gene matches: 5. Germline assignment: CDR1 MDHEN and CDR2 SYDVKM. The CDR3 coding sequence is TGTGCCAGCAGTTTACACAAGACAGGGTCCTACAATGAGCAGTTCTTC. Translation: CASSLHKTGSYNEQFF. Full variable domain (rest looked up from reference TRBV28 and TRBJ2-1): DVKVTQSSRYLVKRTGEKVFLECVQDMDHENMFWYRQDPGLGLRLIYFSYDVKMKEKGDIPEGYSVSREKKERFSLILESASTNQTSMYLCASSLHKTGSYNEQFFGPGTRLTVL.

The J gene is TRBJ2-3, the V gene TRBV9; the D gene is possibly TRBD2 (5 bases). The germline gives CDR1 SGDLS, CDR2 YYNGEE. Between the trimmed V and J ends, which lost 3 bases and 5 bases, there was a span of 13 bases. The CDR3 is made up of 14 amino acids. This chain's CDR3 is CASSGQREGDTQYF. The CDR3 DNA sequence: TGTGCCAGCAGCGGCCAGAGAGAGGGAGATACGCAGTATTTT. Based on the CDR3 plus reference TRBV9 and TRBJ2-3, the full variable domain is DSGVTQTPKHLITATGQRVTLRCSPRSGDLSVYWYQQSLDQGLQFLIQYYNGEERAKGNILERFSAQQFPDLHSELNLSSLELGDSALYFCASSGQREGDTQYFGPGTRLTVL.

The chain employs TRBV30 and TRBJ1-4; D perhaps matches TRBD1 (5 bases). With 1 base removed from V and 3 bases from J, the gap between germline ends came to 6 bases. CDR3 length: 13 amino acids. CDR1 is GTSNPN, CDR2 SVGIG, per germline (reference sequence). The CDR3, as DNA: TGTGCCTGGAGTGGACAGCCTAATGAAAAACTGTTTTTT. It translates to CAWSGQPNEKLFF.

The chain has TRBV7-9 and TRBJ2-3, with TRBD2 matching 10 bases. J lost 6 bases, V lost 5 bases, and 14 bases had no gene match. Germline lookup yields CDR1 SEHNR and CDR2 FQNEAQ (reference sequence). CDR3 length: 17 residues. The CDR3 spells CASSEVSGRAIEDTQYF. DNA for the CDR3: TGTGCCAGCAGCGAAGTAAGCGGGAGGGCCATCGAGGATACGCAGTATTTT.

The V call is TRBV6-2 or TRBV6-3, the J call TRBJ2-1; 12 bases match TRBD2. In germline, CDR1 is MNHEY, CDR2 SVGEGT. The junction had 6 bases not matched to a gene; V was cut back by 6 bases and J by 3 bases. The CDR3 runs to 16 residues. CDR3 coding DNA: TGTGCCAGCAGCCCCGGACTAGCGGGGAACTACAATGAGCAGTTCTTC. Residues: CASSPGLAGNYNEQFF.

The CDR3 DNA is TGTGCCAGCAGCTTAGGGGCAGGGGGTTACAATGAGCAGTTCTTC. Translation gives CASSLGAGGYNEQFF. The genes are TRBV7-2 and TRBJ2-1, with 7 bases lining up with TRBD1. The CDR3 has 15 residues. From germline, CDR1 is SGHTA and CDR2 FQGNSA. The J segment lost 4 bases and the V segment lost 1 base, leaving 4 bases of the junction unmatched.

This clone was detected once. The chain is built from TRBV5-1 and TRBJ1-6; 8 nucleotides align to TRBD1. V lost 1 base to trimming and J lost 0 bases; unmatched junction nucleotides: 6. Per the germline V gene, CDR1 is SGHRS and CDR2 is YFSETQ. The CDR3 totals 18 residues. This chain's CDR3 is CASSLRTGKSSYNSPLHF. The CDR3 DNA is TGCGCCAGCAGCTTGAGGACAGGGAAGAGCTCCTATAATTCACCCCTCCACTTT.

V is TRBV12-3 or TRBV12-4 and J is TRBJ2-7; maybe TRBD2 (5 bases). Trimming took off 6 bases at V and 7 bases at J, with 13 bases between the two ends. This CDR3 has 12 residues. Written as DNA, the CDR3 is TGTGCCAGCAGCAAACTAGAGAGTGAGCAGTACTTC. It encodes CASSKLESEQYF.

The chain couples TRBV12-3 or TRBV12-4 to TRBJ2-1; D is unclear. The CDR3 is made up of 11 amino acids. V shed 3 bases and J shed 8 bases, with 5 bases lying between them. The CDR3 loop is CASSFMYEQFF. CDR3 nucleotides: TGTGCCAGCAGTTTTATGTATGAGCAGTTCTTC.

This clone has only one observation. The chain combines TRBV11-2 with TRBJ2-2, with TRBD2 matching 8 bases. Trimming took 6 bases from V and 5 from J; bases not matched to a gene: 11. CDR1 and CDR2 (germline): SGHAT, FQNNGV. The CDR3 runs to 16 residues. The CDR3 DNA reads as TGTGCCAGCAGACCCGATGGGACTAGAAGTACCGGGGAGCTGTTTTTT. It yields the protein CASRPDGTRSTGELFF.

This chain uses TRBV7-3 with TRBJ2-2; D gene ambiguous. The CDR3 totals 12 residues. V shed 5 bases and J shed 7 bases, with 8 bases lying between them. Germline CDR1 is SGHTA and CDR2 is FQGTGA. CDR3 bases: TGTGCCAGCAGCCCATCAAACGGGGAGCTGTTTTTT. Amino acid sequence: CASSPSNGELFF.

The V call is TRBV9, the J call TRBJ2-2, with TRBD2 matching over 7 bases. Germline V gene lookup returns CDR1 SGDLS and CDR2 YYNGEE. The CDR3 length is 14 residues. Trimming cost V 3 bases and J 6 bases; bases outside gene matches: 5. DNA of the CDR3: TGTGCCAGCAGCGGATCAGGGAGGGCCGGGGAGCTGTTTTTT. Encoded protein: CASSGSGRAGELFF. The full variable domain, rest sourced from reference TRBV9 and TRBJ2-2, is DSGVTQTPKHLITATGQRVTLRCSPRSGDLSVYWYQQSLDQGLQFLIQYYNGEERAKGNILERFSAQQFPDLHSELNLSSLELGDSALYFCASSGSGRAGELFFGEGSRLTVL.

Here the CDR3 DNA reads TGTGCCAGCAGCTTGGGGGGCTGGCTCAAAGAGACCCAGTACTTC. Translating it yields CASSLGGWLKETQYF. J is TRBJ2-5 and V is TRBV5-4; TRBD1 is a possible D gene (5 bases). Germline CDR1 reads SGHNT; CDR2 reads YYREEE (reference sequence). This CDR3 is built from 15 residues. With 0 bases removed from V and 3 bases from J, the gap between germline ends came to 12 bases.

The gene calls are TRBV4-2 and TRBJ2-3; 8 positions agree with TRBD2. This CDR3 is 18 amino acids long. Germline values: CDR1 LGHNA, CDR2 YNFKEQ. V was clipped by 1 base and J by 3 bases; unmatched bases: 12. As DNA, the CDR3 is TGTGCCAGCAGCCAAGGGGGACTGGAGCGGGGGTCAACAGATACGCAGTATTTT. This translates into CASSQGGLERGSTDTQYF.

The genes are TRBV5-1 and TRBJ2-7, with D perhaps TRBD2 (6 bases). The germline V gene has CDR1 SGHRS and CDR2 YFSETQ. The CDR3 is 14 residues long. V was pared by 4 bases and J by 5 bases, with 16 bases between. CDR3 sequence: CASSGGEATHEQYF. CDR3 DNA: TGCGCCAGCAGCGGCGGGGAGGCTACCCACGAGCAGTACTTC.